Here is one T cell receptor beta chain with its context. Its antigen has not been determined. No per-base quality is available; no much larger clone lies one base away. Library preparation employed the immunoSEQ multiplex PCR assay. A mixture of 60 forward primers for TCR Vbeta segments and 13 reverse primers for TCR Jbeta segments was used in the multiplex PCR. The CDR3 region of rearranged TCR beta genes was amplified from genomic DNA with a multiplex PCR assay. The amplified TCR beta libraries were sequenced on the Illumina HiSeq System as 87-base-pair reads. The paper's data handling went like this. A later analysis counted approximately 74 million unique TCR beta chains across the 550 to 700 repertoires, and roughly 10 million of these chains were shared by at least two donors. Raw reads were error-corrected and collapsed into unique sequences by a nearest-neighbor algorithm in which closely related sequences were merged to remove PCR and sequencing errors. To assign V, D and J gene segments, CDR3 sequences were aligned to IMGT reference sequences. For a sequence to be retained, at least a six-nucleotide match to both a V gene segment and a J gene segment was required. Rearrangements were called productive when the CDR3 lacked stop codons and stayed in frame with V and J; all others were non-productive. Following IMGT convention, CDR3 was defined as the stretch from the second conserved V-encoded cysteine to the conserved J-encoded phenylalanine. The earlier analysis of a few hundred of the donors excluded sequences that lacked an unambiguous match to a single V gene segment. An earlier analysis of 450 to 650 of the donors called V segments functional above 56.7% productive rearrangements and segregating when the between-donor standard deviation exceeded 5%. A statistical classification framework was built to diagnose cytomegalovirus status from the catalog of TCR beta chain sequences. In a later analysis, TCR nucleotide sequences were compared against IMGT/GENE-DB human TR gene sequences so that V and J genes could be assigned. The TCRdist pipeline was used in a later analysis to assign CDR3 sequences and most-parsimonious VDJ recombination scenarios. A later analysis defined each TCR beta chain by its CDR3 amino acid sequence plus V-gene family, and excluded reads lacking a unique V-gene family. To address suspected cross-contamination and a sequencing artifact, a later analysis removed a few hundred highly shared, low-generation-probability nucleotide sequences. For each public chain, a later analysis derived a clonal expansion index from normalized ranks of inferred template counts within each repertoire. Generation probabilities in a later analysis came from a VDJ recombination model fitted to out-of-frame rearrangements, and those results were checked against IGoR. In a later analysis, hypergeometric tests were used to score TCR-TCR, TCR-HLA and TCR-CMV co-occurrence, with a repertoire-size bias correction applied to TCR pairs. In a later analysis, false discovery rates were estimated by permuting HLA or CMV assignments 20 times. A later analysis grouped co-occurring TCRs with DBSCAN, adding TCRdist sequence similarity when clustering within HLA-allele-positive subsets. Repertoires with fewer than 30,000 or more than 120,000 public chains, plus five repertoires with anomalous nucleotide sharing, were excluded from co-occurrence clustering. TCRdb mirrors the immuneACCESS table, restricted to in-frame sequences. Some clones are absent from its copies; in checked studies, under half trace to an unresolved V gene, and the reason for the others is unknown. The DNA was the basis for D and trimming; V, J and clone size are from that table. The sample includes 90,000 to 100,000 clones, with around 69% observed a single time. Together, the top ten hold roughly 3.9% of the sample.

This sample stems from a study of cytomegalovirus exposure and HLA in healthy donors (dated by TCRdb to about 2017). For context, the study as a whole: An earlier analysis of several hundred of the donors reported 250 to 300 Gb of sequence data and more than 90 million unique TCR beta sequences from roughly 200 million T cells. The later analysis used no new phenotypic data to find candidate immune exposures, relying instead on TCR beta sequences and their occurrence across donors. The study aimed to test whether cataloging public T cell receptors could reveal signatures of past pathogen exposure. The study combined high-throughput TCR immunosequencing, statistical association of individual TCRs with disease status, and machine learning to predict cytomegalovirus infection status. Using immunosequencing, the study profiled T cell repertoires from around 670 subjects and related those repertoires to cytomegalovirus serostatus. About 280 gigabases of sequencing data and 75 million to 85 million unique TCR sequences made up an early release that covered over 550 HLA-typed donors. A later analysis re-examined previously published TCR beta repertoires from about 700 donors and added high-resolution HLA genotyping to investigate patterns of TCR occurrence. On average, about 200,000 unique TCR beta nucleotide sequences were sequenced per donor among 398 genotyped donors of the cohort, with 15% to 20% of those sequences being non-productive. All discovery cohort repertoires had been generated using a single sequencing platform. A handful of DR-DQ haplotypes were treated as single units for association and clustering because of strong linkage in the cohort. Donor age, sex, ethnicity and CMV serostatus were compiled alongside the repertoire data. Along with the approximately 650-subject first cohort, a separate validation cohort of over 90 different subjects was used. Genome-wide SNP genotypes for about 60% of the roughly 670 donors were used in a later genetic analysis, which treated that subset as a discovery cohort. HLA typing included class I and class II loci at four-digit resolution. Among the roughly 430 genotyped donors, under 90% belonged to the genetic ancestry cluster associated with self-reported Caucasian donors. Typing coverage varied by locus: about 620-630 donors for A, B, C, DRB1 and DQB1; roughly 510 for DQA1; approximately 610 for DPA1; roughly 470 for DPB1. An earlier analysis of around 540 of the donors applied high-throughput TCR beta sequencing to assess whether each TCR beta V gene segment acted as functional or pseudogenic.

General findings and caveats noted by the study authors: In vitro tests confirmed that a few of the cytomegalovirus-associated TCR beta chains recognize cytomegalovirus antigens. The sequencing pipeline was judged likely to have produced a cluster of highly shared sequence variants as a technical artifact. A later analysis reported that several top co-occurrence clusters appeared linked to parvovirus B19, influenza, CMV and Epstein-Barr virus. According to a later analysis, TCR association rates differed among HLA loci, with DRB1 alleles showing the most associated TCRs and HLA-C alleles showing the fewest. Cytomegalovirus status was reported to be diagnosed by the classifier with high specificity and sensitivity in both the original and validation cohorts. A total of 164 TCR beta chains were listed by the study as associated with cytomegalovirus. Presence/absence analyses assumed roughly uniform sequencing depth across donors, an assumption that may not hold. When HLA alleles, especially DR and DQ, strongly co-occurred, TCR associations were difficult to assign to individual alleles. Correlated functional status among segregating V segments might reflect linkage disequilibrium, but an unknown experimental factor could not be ruled out. Specific HLA alleles were associated with 15,000 to 20,000 TCR beta sequences at a false discovery rate of 0.05 in a later analysis. Immune exposure information for the cohort was limited to CMV serostatus. According to a later analysis, most CMV-associated TCR beta chains appeared to be HLA-restricted, and the HLA associations seemed to be driven largely by CMV exposure. A later analysis found that HLA-associated TCR beta chains were more clonally expanded and had lower generation probabilities than equally common non-associated chains. Because counts were too low, seventeen rarely observed V segments, including chromosome 9 orphons, were left out of the earlier analysis of 500 to 750 of the donors. Compared with the roughly 720-donor mean, donors in an Asian-associated ancestry cluster had fewer N-insertions in productive TCRs, according to a later genetic analysis. While some public TCRs were present in many individuals, most TCR sequences turned up only very rarely across donors. Because some donors lacked HLA typing at each locus, the association tests relied only on the typed subset. According to the authors, the approach could potentially be generalized to other disease states and immunological phenotypes. An association between a missense DCLRE1C variant and V-gene and J-gene trimming of TCR beta chains was found in a later genetic analysis and replicated in an independent cohort. Broadly in line with IMGT annotations, most TCR beta V segments showed up in productive rearrangements about 87% or about 30% of the time in an earlier analysis of several hundred of the donors. A further reported finding was that TCR beta sequences accurately predicted the HLA-A and HLA-B alleles for most subjects in the first cohort. The cohort was sequenced for TCR beta chains only, and without alpha or paired-chain data the features that could be detected were limited. The 87-base-pair reads could not distinguish some IMGT-functional V segments, including TRBV6-2 and TRBV6-3, so those segments were excluded.

The cohort consisted of hundreds of healthy bone marrow donors. At the time of sampling, every cohort member was nominally healthy, though immune exposures that went unrecorded were likely present. The donor was CMV seronegative and was included in the group of hundreds of seronegative cohort members. A peripheral blood sample was provided by each donor, and peripheral blood mononuclear cells were used for TCR beta sequencing. Genomic DNA extraction from the blood cell samples was performed with the Qiagen DNeasy Blood Extraction Kit. The CDR3 sequence holds 14 residues, the cysteine and phenylalanine included. The retained sequence is limited to the CDR3, 42 bases, with the frame set at the first base. From a lookup of the germline V gene (reference sequence), CDR1 and CDR2 are MNHEY and SMNVEV. Trimming takes 8 bases off V and 5 bases off J; junction bases not matched to a gene: 8.

The V and J genes are TRBV27 and TRBJ1-5; 8 bases in the middle match TRBD1. The sample was PBMCs. The source is a man aged 30-40 years in good health and CMV-seronegative. The CDR3: CASGPTGGYQPQHF. The DNA reads as follows: TGTGCCAGCGGCCCCACAGGGGGGTATCAGCCCCAGCATTTT.